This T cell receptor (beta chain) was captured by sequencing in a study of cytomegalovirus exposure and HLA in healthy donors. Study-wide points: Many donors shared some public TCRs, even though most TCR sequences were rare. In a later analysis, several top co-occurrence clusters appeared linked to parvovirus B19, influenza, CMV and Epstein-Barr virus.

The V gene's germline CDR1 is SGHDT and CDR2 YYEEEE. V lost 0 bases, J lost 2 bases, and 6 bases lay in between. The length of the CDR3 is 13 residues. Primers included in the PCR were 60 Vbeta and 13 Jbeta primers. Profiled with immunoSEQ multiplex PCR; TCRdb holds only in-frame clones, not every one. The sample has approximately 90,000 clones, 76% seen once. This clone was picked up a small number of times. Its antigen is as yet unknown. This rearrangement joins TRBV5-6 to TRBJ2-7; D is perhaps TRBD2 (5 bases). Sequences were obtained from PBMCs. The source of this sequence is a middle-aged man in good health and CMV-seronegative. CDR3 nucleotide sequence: TGTGCCAGCAGCTTGGTCGGGACCTACGAGCAGTACTTC. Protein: CASSLVGTYEQYF.